This TCR beta chain derives from a study of CD8+ T cells in alopecia areata. Study results and limitations: Sharing of TCRs across patients appeared less clear than in mice, possibly for HLA-related reasons.

CD4+ and CD8+ T cells were sorted from PBMCs. In regard to this clone: Antigen: not known.

As the sequencing template, cDNA was produced by extracting RNA and reverse transcribing it. Only in-frame clones appear in the TCRdb table, and some are missing; sequencing was by immunoSEQ multiplex PCR. The repertoire consists of around 120,000 clones, with less than 50% occurring once and the leading ten covering over 9.5%. The sequence came from a human donor with alopecia areata. Sequencing was carried out using NKG2D-low CD8+ T cells sorted from blood.

The CDR3 reads CASSLGYDADTQYF. CDR3 sequence (DNA): TGTGCCAGCAGTTTGGGATACGACGCAGATACGCAGTATTTT. The chain links TRBV27 to TRBJ2-3; D is ambiguous. CDR1 is MNHEY, CDR2 SMNVEV, per germline (reference sequence). The CDR3 length is 14 residues. Trimming removed 3 bases from V and 4 bases from J, with 11 bases in between.